This passage covers 3 T cell receptor beta chains from one sample sequenced in a study of T-cell reconstitution after alpha-beta-depleted transplantation in children. Unique molecular identifiers featured in how the TCRbeta library was prepared. In TCRdb, the PCR reads were re-called with MiXCR into one record per CDR3 protein. The table has about 410,000 distinct CDR3 sequences, around 21% seen once. Material: PBMCs from the stem cell graft donor, obtained from the stem cell graft. Receptors were obtained from a human donor who donated a stem cell graft to a child with acute myeloid leukemia.

This chain uses TRBV20-1 with TRBJ2-1, with TRBD2 matching over 11 bases. The CDR3 runs 16 residues. Germline assignment: CDR1 DFQATT and CDR2 SNEGSKA (reference sequence). J was trimmed by 6 bases and V by 5 bases; bases with no gene match: 12. The CDR3 nucleotides read TGCAGTGCTCCCGACCATAGCGGGAGGGCCTTCAATGAGCAGTTCTTC. It is translated as CSAPDHSGRAFNEQFF.

This chain connects TRBV20-1 to TRBJ2-7; D not resolved. The V and J ends lost 2 bases and 2 bases respectively, with 16 bases between them. The CDR3 is 15 residues long. Germline V gene sequence: CDR1 DFQATT, CDR2 SNEGSKA (reference sequence). CDR3 DNA sequence: TGCAGTGCTAGACCCCTCCAGGCAGGCACCTACGAGCAGTACTTC. Protein product: CSARPLQAGTYEQYF.

This chain uses TRBV20-1 with TRBJ2-5; D is unclear. CDR1 DFQATT and CDR2 SNEGSKA come from the germline V gene (reference sequence). CDR3 size: 14 residues. V was clipped by 6 bases and J by 2 bases, with 16 bases between them. Here the CDR3 reads CSAHRLTKQETQYF. DNA of the CDR3: TGCAGTGCCCATCGGTTGACAAAGCAAGAGACCCAGTACTTC.